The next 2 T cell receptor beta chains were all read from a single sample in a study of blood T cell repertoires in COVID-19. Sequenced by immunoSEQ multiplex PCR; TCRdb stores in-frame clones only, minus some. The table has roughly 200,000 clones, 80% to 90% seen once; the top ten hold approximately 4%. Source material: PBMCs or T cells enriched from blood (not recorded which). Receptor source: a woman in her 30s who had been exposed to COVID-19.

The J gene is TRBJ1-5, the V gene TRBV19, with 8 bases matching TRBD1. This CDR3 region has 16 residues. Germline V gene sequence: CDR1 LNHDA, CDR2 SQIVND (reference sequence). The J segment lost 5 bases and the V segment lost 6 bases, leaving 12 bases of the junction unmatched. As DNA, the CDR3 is TGTGCCAGTAGCCTGGGCCAATCAGGGGGCTATCAGCCCCAGCATTTT. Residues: CASSLGQSGGYQPQHF.

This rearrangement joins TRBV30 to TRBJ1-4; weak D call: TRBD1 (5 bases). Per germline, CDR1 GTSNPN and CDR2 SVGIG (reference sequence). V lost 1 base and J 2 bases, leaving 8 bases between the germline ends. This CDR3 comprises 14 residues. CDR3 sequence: CAWSDRQTNEKLFF. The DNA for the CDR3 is TGTGCCTGGAGTGACAGGCAGACTAATGAAAAACTGTTTTTT.